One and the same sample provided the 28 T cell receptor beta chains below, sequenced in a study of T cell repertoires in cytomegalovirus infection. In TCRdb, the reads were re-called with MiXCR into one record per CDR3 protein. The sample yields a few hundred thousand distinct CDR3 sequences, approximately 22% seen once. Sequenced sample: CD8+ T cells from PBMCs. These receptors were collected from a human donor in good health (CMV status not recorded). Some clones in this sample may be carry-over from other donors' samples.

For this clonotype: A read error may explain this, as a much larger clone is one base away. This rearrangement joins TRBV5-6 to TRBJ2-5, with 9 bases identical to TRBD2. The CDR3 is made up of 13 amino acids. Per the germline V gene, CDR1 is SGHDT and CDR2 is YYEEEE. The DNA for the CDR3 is TGTCCCAGCAGCGGTGGACTAGCGGAGACCCAGTACTTC. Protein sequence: CPSSGGLAETQYF.

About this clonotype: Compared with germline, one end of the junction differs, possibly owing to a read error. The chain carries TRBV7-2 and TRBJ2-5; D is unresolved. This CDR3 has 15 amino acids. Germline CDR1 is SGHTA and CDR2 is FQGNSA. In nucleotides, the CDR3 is TGTGCCAGAAGCTCCTCCCCTGGGTCGTTAAAGACCCAGTACTTC. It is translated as CARSSSPGSLKTQYF.

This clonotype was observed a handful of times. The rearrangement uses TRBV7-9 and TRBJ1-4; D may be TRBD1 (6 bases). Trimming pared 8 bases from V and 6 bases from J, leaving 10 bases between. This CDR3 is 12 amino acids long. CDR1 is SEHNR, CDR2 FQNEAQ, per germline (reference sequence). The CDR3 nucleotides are TGTGCCAGCGAGTCAGGGGATGAAAAACTGTTTTTT. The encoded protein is CASESGDEKLFF.

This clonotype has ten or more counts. CDR3 sequence reads: CASSSSGGAVEQFF. CDR3 DNA: TGTGCCAGCAGCTCTAGCGGGGGGGCCGTTGAGCAGTTCTTC. V gene TRBV7-9 combines with J gene TRBJ2-1, with 12 bases fitting TRBD2. CDR3 length: 14 residues. V lost 4 bases, J lost 9 bases, and 4 bases stayed unmatched. Per germline, CDR1 SEHNR and CDR2 FQNEAQ (reference sequence). Combining the CDR3 with reference TRBV7-9 and TRBJ2-1 gives the whole variable domain DTGVSQNPRHKITKRGQNVTFRCDPISEHNRLYWYRQTLGQGPEFLTYFQNEAQLEKSRLLSDRFSAERPKGSFSTLEIQRTEQGDSAMYLCASSSSGGAVEQFFGPGTRLTVL.

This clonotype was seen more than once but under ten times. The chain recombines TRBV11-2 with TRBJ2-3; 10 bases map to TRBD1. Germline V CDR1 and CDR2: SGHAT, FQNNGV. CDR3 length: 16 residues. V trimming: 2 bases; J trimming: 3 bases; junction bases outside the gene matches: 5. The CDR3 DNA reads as TGTGCCAGCAGCTTATCAGGGACAGGGGTAACAGATACGCAGTATTTT. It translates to CASSLSGTGVTDTQYF.

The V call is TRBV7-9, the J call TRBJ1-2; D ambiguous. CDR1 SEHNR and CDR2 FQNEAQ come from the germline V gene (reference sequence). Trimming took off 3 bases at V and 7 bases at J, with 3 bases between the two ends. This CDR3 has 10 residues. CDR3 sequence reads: CASSLSGYTF. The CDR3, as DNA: TGTGCCAGCAGCTTGAGTGGCTACACCTTC.

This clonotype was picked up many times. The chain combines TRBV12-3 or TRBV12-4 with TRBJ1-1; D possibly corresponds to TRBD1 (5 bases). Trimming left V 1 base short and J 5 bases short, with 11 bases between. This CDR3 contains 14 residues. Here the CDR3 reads CASSLGGGYTEAFF. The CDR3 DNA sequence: TGTGCCAGCAGTTTAGGGGGGGGGTATACTGAAGCTTTCTTT.

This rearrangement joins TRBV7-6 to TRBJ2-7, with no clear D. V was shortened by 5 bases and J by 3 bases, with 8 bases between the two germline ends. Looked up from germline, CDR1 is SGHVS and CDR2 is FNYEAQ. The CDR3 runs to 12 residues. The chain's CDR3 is CASSRFGYEQYF. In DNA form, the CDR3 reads TGTGCCAGCAGCCGCTTTGGCTACGAGCAGTACTTC.

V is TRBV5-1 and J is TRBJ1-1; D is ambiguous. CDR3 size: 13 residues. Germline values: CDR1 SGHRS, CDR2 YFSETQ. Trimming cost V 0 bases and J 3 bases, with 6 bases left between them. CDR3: CASSLGRHTEAFF. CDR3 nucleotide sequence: TGCGCCAGCAGCTTGGGCCGACACACTGAAGCTTTCTTT.

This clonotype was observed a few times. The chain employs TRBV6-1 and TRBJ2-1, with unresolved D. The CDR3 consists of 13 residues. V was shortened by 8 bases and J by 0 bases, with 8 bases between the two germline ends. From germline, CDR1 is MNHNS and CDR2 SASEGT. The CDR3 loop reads CASRRSSYNEQFF. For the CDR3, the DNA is TGTGCCAGCCGCAGGTCCTCCTACAATGAGCAGTTCTTC.

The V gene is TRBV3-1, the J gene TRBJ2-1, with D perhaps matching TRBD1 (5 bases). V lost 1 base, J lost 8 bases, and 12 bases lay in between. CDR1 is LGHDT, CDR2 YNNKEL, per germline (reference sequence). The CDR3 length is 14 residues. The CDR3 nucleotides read TGTGCCAGCAGCCAAGTGGTTAGCAGGGATGAGCAGTTCTTC. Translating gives CASSQVVSRDEQFF.

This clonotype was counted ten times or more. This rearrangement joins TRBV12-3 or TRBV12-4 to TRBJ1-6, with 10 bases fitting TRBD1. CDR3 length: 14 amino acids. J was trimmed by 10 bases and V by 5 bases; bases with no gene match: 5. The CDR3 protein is CASSKTGGGSPLHF. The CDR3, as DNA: TGTGCCAGCAGTAAGACAGGGGGCGGCTCACCCCTCCACTTT.

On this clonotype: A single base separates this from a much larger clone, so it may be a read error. The CDR3 DNA reads TGTGCCAGCAGTTTGGTTAGCGGGAACAATTTTCAAGAGACCCAGTACTTC. It translates to CASSLVSGNNFQETQYF. The chain has TRBV28 and TRBJ2-5; 8 bases line up with TRBD2. Germline values: CDR1 MDHEN, CDR2 SYDVKM. The length of the CDR3 is 17 residues. J was trimmed by 2 bases and V by 3 bases; bases with no gene match: 11. Full variable domain (missing parts from reference TRBV28 and TRBJ2-5): DVKVTQSSRYLVKRTGEKVFLECVQDMDHENMFWYRQDPGLGLRLIYFSYDVKMKEKGDIPEGYSVSREKKERFSLILESASTNQTSMYLCASSLVSGNNFQETQYFGPGTRLLVL.

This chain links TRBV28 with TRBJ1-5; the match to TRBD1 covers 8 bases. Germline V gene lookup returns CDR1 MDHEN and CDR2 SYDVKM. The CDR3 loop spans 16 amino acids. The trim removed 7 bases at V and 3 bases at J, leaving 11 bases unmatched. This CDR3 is CASTSPGQGLNQPQHF. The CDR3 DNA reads TGTGCCAGCACCTCTCCCGGACAGGGACTCAATCAGCCCCAGCATTTT.

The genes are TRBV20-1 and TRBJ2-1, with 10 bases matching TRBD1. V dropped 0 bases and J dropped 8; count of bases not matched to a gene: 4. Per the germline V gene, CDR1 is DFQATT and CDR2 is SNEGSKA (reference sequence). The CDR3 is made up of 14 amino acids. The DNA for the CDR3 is TGCAGTGCTAGAGATCCGGACAGGGGGTATGAGCAGTTCTTC. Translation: CSARDPDRGYEQFF.

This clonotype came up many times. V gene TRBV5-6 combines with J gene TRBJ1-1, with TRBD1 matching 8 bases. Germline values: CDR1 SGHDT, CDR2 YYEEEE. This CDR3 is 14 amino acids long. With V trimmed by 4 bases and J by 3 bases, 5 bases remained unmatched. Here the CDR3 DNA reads TGTGCCAGCAGCCCGGACAGGGAGGACACTGAAGCTTTCTTT. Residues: CASSPDREDTEAFF.

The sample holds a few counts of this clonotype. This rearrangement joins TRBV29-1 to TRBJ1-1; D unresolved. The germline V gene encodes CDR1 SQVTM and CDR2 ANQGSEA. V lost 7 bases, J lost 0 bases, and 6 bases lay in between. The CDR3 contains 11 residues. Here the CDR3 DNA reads TGCAGCGCCGGAGTGAACACTGAAGCTTTCTTT. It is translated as CSAGVNTEAFF.

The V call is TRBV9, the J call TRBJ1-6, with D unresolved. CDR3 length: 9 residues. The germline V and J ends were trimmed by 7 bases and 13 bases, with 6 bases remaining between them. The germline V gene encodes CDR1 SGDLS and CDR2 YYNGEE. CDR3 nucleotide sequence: TGTGCCAGCGGGCACCCCCTCCACTTT. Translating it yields CASGHPLHF.

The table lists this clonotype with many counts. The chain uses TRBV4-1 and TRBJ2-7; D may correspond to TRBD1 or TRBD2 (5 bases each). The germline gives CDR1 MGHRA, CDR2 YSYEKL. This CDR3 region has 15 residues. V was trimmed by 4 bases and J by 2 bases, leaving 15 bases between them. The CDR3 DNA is TGCGCCAGCAGCCCCGAGGGGACGTCGGCCTACGAGCAGTACTTC. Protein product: CASSPEGTSAYEQYF.

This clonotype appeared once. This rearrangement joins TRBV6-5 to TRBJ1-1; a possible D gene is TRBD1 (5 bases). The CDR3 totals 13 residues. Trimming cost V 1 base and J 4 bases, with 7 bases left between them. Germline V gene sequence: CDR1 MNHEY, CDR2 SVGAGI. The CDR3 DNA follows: TGTGCCAGCAGTTACTTCGGGGCCACTGAAGCTTTCTTT. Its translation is CASSYFGATEAFF.

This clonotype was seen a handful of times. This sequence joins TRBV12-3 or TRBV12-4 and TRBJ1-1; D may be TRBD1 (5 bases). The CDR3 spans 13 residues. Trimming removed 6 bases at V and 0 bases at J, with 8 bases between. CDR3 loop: CASRGPMNTEAFF. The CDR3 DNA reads TGTGCCAGCAGGGGACCGATGAACACTGAAGCTTTCTTT.

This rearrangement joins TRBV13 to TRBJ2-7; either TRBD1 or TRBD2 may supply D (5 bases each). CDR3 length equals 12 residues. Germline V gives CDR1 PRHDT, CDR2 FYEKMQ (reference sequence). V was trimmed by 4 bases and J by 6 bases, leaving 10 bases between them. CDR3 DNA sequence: TGTGCCAGCAGCTCTGACAGCGGCGAGCAGTACTTC. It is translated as CASSSDSGEQYF.

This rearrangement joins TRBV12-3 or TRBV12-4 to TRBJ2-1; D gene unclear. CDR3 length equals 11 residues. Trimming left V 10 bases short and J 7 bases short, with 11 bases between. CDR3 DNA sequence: TGTGCCAACCTCCTTCGGAATGAGCAGTTCTTC. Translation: CANLLRNEQFF.

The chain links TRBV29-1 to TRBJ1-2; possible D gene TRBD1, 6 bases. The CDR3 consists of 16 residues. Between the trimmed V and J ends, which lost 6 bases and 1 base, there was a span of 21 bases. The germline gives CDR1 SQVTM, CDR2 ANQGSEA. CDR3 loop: CSVPWTADSNNYGYTF. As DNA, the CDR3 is TGCAGCGTCCCGTGGACAGCCGACTCTAATAACTATGGCTACACCTTC. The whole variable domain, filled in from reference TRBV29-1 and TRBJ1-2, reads SAVISQKPSRDICQRGTSLTIQCQVDSQVTMMFWYRQQPGQSLTLIATANQGSEATYESGFVIDKFPISRPNLTFSTLTVSNMSPEDSSIYLCSVPWTADSNNYGYTFGSGTRLTVV.

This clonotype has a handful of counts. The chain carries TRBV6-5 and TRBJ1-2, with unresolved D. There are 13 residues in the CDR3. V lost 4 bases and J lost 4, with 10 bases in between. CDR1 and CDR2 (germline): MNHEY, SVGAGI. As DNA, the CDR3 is TGTGCCAGCAGTTCTGGACCCTCCTATGGCTACACCTTC. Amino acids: CASSSGPSYGYTF.

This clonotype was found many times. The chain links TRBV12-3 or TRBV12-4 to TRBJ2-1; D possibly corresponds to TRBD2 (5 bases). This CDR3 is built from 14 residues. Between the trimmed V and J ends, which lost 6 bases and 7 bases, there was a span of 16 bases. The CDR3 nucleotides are TGTGCCAGCAGAGACGGGAAAGGAGGTAATGAGCAGTTCTTC. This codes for CASRDGKGGNEQFF.

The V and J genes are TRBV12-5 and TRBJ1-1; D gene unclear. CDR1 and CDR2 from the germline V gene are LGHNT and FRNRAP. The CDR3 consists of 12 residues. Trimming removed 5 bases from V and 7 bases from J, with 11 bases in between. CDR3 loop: CASGQPGFEAFF. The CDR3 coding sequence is TGTGCTAGTGGTCAACCGGGATTTGAAGCTTTCTTT. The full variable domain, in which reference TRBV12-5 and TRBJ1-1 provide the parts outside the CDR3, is DARVTQTPRHKVTEMGQEVTMRCQPILGHNTVFWYRQTMMQGLELLAYFRNRAPLDDSGMPKDRFSAEMPDATLATLKIQPSEPRDSAVYFCASGQPGFEAFFGQGTRLTVV.

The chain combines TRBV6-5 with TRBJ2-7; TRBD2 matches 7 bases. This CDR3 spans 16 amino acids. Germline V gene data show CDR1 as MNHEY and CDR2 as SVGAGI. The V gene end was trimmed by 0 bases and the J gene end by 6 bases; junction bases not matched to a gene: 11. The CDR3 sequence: CASSYSQSRGETEQYF. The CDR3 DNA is TGTGCCAGCAGTTACTCCCAAAGCCGGGGGGAGACCGAGCAGTACTTC.